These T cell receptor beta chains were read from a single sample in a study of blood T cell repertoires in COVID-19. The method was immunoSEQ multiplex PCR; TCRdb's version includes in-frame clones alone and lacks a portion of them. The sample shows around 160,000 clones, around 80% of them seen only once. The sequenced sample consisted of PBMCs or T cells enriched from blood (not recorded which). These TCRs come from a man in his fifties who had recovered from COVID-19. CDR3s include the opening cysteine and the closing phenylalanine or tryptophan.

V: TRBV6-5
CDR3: CASRRQGGHNEQFF

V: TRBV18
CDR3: CASSPPRGSSGNTIYF

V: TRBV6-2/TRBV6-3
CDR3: CASSYRLSVRNEQFF

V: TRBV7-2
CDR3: CASSSPDRDRQFF

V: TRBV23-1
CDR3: CASIPAGTGDGYTEAFF

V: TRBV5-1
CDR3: CASSPGLAGVNNEQFF

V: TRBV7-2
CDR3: CASSLGPPGQVYEQYF

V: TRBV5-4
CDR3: CASSHRQGADNEQFF

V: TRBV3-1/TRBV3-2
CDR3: CASSQARGTATEAFF

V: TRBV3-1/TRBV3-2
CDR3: CASSARGYEQYF

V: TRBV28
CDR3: CASSLYRVGSNQPQHF

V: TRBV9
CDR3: CASQNHPLAGDDNEQFF

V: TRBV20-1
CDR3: CSARPTDTQYF

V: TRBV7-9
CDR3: CASSLWTAESVRYGYTF

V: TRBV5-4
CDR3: CASSFLQGAHGELFF

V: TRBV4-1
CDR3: CASSQEFLAGGPIRETQYF

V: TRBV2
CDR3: CASTTEVGATEAFF

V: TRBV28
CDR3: CASSFTWTPQDVSNQPQHF

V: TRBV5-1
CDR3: CASSPTSSYNEQFF

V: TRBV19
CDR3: CASSFRVGNTEAFF

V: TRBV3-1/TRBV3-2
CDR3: CASSQRQGDYGYTF

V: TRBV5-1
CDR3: CASSFETGATPDTQYF

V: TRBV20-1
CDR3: CSASRPGTRSSGANVLTF

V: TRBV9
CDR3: CASSVGITSGGAGDTQYF

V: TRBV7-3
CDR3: CASSLGTSTYNEQFF

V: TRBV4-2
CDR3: CASAEIAGGGSYEQYF

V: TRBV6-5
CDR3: CASTSPRGYGYTF

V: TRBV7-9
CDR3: CASSLVLGATEAFF

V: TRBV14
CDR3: CASSEKRDGDRALPNTEAFF

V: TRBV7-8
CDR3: CASSQNDRAGELFF

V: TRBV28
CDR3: CASSSGLPNYGYTF

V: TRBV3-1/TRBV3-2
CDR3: CASSQLAGFVFF

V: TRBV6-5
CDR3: CASRGSGAGGAQYF